This entry features one T cell receptor beta chain sequence. Its target is unknown. The sample comes from a study of identifying expanded T cells in peripheral blood. The study, taken as a whole, reports: Clone count variance between roughly two-week samples rose with total template count. About 1.2 clones differed between technical replicates, versus about 15 and 19 over time.

The repertoire was sequenced with immunoSEQ multiplex PCR; TCRdb's copy has only in-frame clones and lacks some. The table has 60,000 to 65,000 clones, roughly four fifths seen once; the top ten hold about 18%. Germline V CDR1 and CDR2: MNHEY, SVGAGI. The CDR3 totals 15 residues. Trimming removed 11 bases at V and 2 bases at J, with 16 bases between. Collection occurred without any documented infections or immune events in donors. This chain connects TRBV6-5 to TRBJ2-6; no clear D gene. The clonotype originates from a person aged 18 to 70 in good health. The sequencing sample was made of blood. The CDR3 bases are TGTGCCTCCAGCCCATTGGGAACTGGGGCCAACGTCCTGACTTTC. Translation gives CASSPLGTGANVLTF.